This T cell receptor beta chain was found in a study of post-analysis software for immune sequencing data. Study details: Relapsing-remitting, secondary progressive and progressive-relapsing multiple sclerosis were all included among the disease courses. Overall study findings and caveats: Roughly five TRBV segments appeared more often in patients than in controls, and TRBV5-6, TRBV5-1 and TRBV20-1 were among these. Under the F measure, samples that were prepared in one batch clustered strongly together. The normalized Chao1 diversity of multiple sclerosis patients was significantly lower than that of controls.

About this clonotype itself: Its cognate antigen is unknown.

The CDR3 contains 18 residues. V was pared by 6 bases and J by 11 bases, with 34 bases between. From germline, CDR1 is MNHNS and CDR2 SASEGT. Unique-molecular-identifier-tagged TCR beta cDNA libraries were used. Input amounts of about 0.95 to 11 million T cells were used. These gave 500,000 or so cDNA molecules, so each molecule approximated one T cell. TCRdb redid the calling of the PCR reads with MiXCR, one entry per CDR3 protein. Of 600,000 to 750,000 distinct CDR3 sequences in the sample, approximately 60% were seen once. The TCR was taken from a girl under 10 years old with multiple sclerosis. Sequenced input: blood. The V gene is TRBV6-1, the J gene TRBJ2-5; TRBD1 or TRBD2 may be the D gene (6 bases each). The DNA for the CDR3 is TGTGCCAGCAGGTCAAGGGGGACTGCAGGTCCCTCACACAATGAGCAGTACTTC. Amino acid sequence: CASRSRGTAGPSHNEQYF.